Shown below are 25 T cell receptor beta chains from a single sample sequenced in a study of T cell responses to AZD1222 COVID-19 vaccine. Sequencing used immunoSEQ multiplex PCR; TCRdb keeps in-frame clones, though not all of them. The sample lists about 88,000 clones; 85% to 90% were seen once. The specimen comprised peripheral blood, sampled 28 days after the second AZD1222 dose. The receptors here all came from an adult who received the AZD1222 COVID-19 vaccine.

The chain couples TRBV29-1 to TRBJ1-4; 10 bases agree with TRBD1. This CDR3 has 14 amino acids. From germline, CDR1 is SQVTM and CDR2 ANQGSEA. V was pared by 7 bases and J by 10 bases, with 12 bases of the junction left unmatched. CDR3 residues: CSAAWSTGGGKLFF. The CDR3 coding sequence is TGCAGCGCAGCCTGGTCGACAGGGGGCGGAAAACTGTTTTTT.

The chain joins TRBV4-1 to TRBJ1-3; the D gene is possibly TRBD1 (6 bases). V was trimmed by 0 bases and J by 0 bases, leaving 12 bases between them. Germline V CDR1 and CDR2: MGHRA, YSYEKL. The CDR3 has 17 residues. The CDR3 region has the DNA TGCGCCAGCAGCCAAGAAGGGGGGCTTAGCTCTGGAAACACCATATATTTT. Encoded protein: CASSQEGGLSSGNTIYF.

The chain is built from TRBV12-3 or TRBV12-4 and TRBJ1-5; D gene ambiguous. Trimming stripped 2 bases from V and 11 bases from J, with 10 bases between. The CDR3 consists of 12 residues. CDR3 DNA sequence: TGTGCCAGCAGTTTACCCCTAATGGCCCAGCATTTT. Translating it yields CASSLPLMAQHF.

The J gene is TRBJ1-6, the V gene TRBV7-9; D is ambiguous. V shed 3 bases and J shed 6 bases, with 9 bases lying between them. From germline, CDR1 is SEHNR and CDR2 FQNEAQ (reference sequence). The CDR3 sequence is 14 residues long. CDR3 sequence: CASSFLQINSPLHF. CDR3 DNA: TGTGCCAGCAGCTTTTTACAGATTAATTCACCCCTCCACTTT.

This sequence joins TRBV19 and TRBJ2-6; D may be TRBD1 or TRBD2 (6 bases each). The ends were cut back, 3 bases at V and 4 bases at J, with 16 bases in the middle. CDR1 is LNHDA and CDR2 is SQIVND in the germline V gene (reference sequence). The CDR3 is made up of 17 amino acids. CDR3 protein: CASSIWGAANGANVLTF. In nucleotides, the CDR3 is TGTGCCAGTAGTATTTGGGGGGCAGCGAACGGGGCCAACGTCCTGACTTTC.

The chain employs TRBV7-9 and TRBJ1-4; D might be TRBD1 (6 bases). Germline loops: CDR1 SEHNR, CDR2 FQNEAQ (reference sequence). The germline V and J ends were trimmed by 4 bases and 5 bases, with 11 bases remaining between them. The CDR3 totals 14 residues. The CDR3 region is CASSSGQPNEKLFF. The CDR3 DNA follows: TGTGCCAGCAGCTCGGGACAACCGAATGAAAAACTGTTTTTT.

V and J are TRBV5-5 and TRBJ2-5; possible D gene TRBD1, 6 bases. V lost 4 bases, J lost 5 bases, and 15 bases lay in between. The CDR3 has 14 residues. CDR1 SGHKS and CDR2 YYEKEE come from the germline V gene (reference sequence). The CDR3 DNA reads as TGTGCCAGCAGCCTAGGGACAATGAGGGAGACCCAGTACTTC. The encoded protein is CASSLGTMRETQYF.

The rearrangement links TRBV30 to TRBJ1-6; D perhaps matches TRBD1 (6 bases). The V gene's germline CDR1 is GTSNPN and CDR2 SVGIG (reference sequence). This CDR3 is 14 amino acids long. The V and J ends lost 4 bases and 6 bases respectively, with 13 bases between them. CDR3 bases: TGTGCCTGGACACGACAGGCCTCTAATTCACCCCTCCACTTT. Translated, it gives CAWTRQASNSPLHF. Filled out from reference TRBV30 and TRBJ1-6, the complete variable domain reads SQTIHQWPATLVQPVGSPLSLECTVEGTSNPNLYWYRQAAGRGLQLLFYSVGIGQISSEVPQNLSASRPQDRQFILSSKKLLLSDSGFYLCAWTRQASNSPLHFGNGTRLTVT.

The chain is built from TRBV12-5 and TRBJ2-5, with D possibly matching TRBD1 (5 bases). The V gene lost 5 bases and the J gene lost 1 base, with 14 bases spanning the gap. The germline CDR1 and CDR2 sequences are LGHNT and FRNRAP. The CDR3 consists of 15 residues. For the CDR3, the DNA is TGTGCTAGTGGTGGAACGACAGTACCCCAAGAGACCCAGTACTTC. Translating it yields CASGGTTVPQETQYF.

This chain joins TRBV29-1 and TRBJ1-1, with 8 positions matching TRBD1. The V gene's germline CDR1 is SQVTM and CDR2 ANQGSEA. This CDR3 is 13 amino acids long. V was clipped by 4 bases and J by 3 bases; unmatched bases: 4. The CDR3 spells CSVAPGGYTEAFF. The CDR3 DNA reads TGCAGCGTTGCCCCAGGGGGCTACACTGAAGCTTTCTTT.

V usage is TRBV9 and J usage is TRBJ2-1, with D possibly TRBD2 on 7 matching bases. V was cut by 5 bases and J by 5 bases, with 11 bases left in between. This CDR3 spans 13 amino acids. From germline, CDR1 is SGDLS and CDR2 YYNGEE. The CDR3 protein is CASSRGAHNEQFF. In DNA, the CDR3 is TGTGCCAGCAGTCGGGGGGCACACAATGAGCAGTTCTTC.

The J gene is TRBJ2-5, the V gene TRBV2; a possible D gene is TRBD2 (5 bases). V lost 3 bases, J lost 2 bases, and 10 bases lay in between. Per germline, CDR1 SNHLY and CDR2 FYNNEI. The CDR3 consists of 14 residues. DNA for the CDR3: TGTGCCAGCAGTGAGACTAACATACAAGAGACCCAGTACTTC. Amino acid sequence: CASSETNIQETQYF.

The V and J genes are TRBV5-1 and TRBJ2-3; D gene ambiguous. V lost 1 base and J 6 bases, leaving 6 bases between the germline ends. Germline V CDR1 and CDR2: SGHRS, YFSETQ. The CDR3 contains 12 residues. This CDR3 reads CASSLTLDTQYF. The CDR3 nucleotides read TGCGCCAGCAGCTTGACCTTGGATACGCAGTATTTT.

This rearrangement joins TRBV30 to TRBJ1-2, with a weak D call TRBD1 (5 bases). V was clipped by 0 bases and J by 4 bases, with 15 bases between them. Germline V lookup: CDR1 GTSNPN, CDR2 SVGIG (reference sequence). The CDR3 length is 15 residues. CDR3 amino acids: CAWSVHAQVGYGYTF. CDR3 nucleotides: TGTGCCTGGAGTGTACATGCACAGGTCGGCTATGGCTACACCTTC.

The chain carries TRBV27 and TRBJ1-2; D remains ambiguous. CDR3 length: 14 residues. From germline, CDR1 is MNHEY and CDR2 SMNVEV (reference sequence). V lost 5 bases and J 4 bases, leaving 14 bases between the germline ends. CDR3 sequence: CASSPLGPIYGYTF. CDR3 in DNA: TGTGCCAGCAGTCCCCTCGGGCCTATCTATGGCTACACCTTC.

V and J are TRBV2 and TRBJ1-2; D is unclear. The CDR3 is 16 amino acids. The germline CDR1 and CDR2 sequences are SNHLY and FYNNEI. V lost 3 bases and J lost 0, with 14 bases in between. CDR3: CASSEEVASTNYGYTF. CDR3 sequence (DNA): TGTGCCAGCAGTGAGGAGGTGGCCTCCACTAACTATGGCTACACCTTC.

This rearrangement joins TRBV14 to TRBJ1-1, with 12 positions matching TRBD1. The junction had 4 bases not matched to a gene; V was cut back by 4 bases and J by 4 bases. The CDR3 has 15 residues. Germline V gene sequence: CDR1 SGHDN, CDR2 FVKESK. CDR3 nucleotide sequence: TGTGCCAGCAGCCCCTTGGGACAGGGGGCCACTGAAGCTTTCTTT. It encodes CASSPLGQGATEAFF.

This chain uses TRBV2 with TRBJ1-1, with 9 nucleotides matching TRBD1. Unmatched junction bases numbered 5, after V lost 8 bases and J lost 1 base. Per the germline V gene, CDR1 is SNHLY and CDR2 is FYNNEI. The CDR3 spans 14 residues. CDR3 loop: CASRDRVGNTEAFF. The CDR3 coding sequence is TGTGCCAGCCGGGACAGGGTGGGGAACACTGAAGCTTTCTTT.

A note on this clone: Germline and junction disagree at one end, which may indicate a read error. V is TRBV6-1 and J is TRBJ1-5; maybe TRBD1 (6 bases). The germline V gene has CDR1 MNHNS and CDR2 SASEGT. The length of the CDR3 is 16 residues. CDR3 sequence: CASSEGNRARDQPQHF. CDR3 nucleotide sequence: TGTGCCAGCAGCGAAGGGAACAGGGCTAGGGATCAGCCCCAGCATTTT.

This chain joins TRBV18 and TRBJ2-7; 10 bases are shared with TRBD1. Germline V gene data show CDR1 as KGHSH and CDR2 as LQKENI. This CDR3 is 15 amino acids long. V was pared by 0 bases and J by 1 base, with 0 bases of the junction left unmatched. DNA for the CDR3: TGTGCCAGCTCACCACCGGGACAGGGGTCCTACGAGCAGTACTTC. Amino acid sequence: CASSPPGQGSYEQYF.

The CDR3 spells CASSLGGTDRLGYTF. The DNA for the CDR3 is TGCGCCAGCAGCTTGGGAGGGACCGATCGTCTTGGCTACACCTTC. V and J are TRBV5-1 and TRBJ1-2, with a possible D match to TRBD1 (5 bases). Germline lookup yields CDR1 SGHRS and CDR2 YFSETQ. V was clipped by 0 bases and J by 7 bases, with 16 bases between them. The CDR3 spans 15 residues.

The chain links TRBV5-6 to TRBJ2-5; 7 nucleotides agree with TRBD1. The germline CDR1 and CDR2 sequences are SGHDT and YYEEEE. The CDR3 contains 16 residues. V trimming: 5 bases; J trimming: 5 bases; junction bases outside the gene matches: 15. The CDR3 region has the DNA TGTGCCAGCAGAGGACAGGCCCAGGCCCCCCGGGAGACCCAGTACTTC. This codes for CASRGQAQAPRETQYF.

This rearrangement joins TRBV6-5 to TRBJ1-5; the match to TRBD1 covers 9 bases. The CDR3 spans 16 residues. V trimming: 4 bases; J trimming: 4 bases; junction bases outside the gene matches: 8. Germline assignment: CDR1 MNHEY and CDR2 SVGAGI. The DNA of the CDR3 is TGTGCCAGCAGTTTCCAGGGACAGGGCAGGAATCAGCCCCAGCATTTT. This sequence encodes CASSFQGQGRNQPQHF.

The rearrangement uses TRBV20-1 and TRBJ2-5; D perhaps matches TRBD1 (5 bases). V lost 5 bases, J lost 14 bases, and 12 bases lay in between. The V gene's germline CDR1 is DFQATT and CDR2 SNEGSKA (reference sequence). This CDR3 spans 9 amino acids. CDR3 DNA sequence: TGCAGTGCTGGCAGGGCCTACTACTTC. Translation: CSAGRAYYF.

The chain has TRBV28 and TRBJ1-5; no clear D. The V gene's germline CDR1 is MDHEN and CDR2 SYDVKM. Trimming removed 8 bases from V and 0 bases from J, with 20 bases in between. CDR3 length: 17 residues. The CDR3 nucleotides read TGTGCCAGCTGTAAGAGCGATTCCTCTTATAGCAATCAGCCCCAGCATTTT. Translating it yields CASCKSDSSYSNQPQHF.